This TCR beta chain was profiled in a study of human T cells and chemical hapten exposure. Study-level background: The study enrolled mostly female patients with alopecia areata, totalis or universalis. Study outcomes and limitations: Having alopecia, the donors may differ immunologically from healthy people.

Time point: patch test 3, about 24 weeks after DPC sensitization. Treatment specified: therapeutic diphenylcyclopropenone sensitization with weekly scalp DPC. This clonotype was seen only a few times. As yet, its antigen is unknown. V gave up 0 bases and J gave up 4 bases, with 13 bases separating them. The CDR3 spans 16 residues. TCRdb itself ran the RACE reads through MiXCR, one entry per CDR3 protein. The sample yields about 160,000 distinct CDR3 sequences, about 27% seen once. The origin of this receptor is a woman aged 18-29 years with alopecia areata. Some clones in this sample may be carry-over from other donors' samples. This specimen was whole blood, taken in connection with sensitization to the hapten diphenylcyclopropenone (DPC). The J gene is TRBJ2-1, the V gene TRBV12-3 or TRBV12-4; D not certain. CDR3 DNA sequence: TGTGCCAGCAGTTTAGCGGAGATGGTACTGTACAATGAGCAGTTCTTC. Amino acids: CASSLAEMVLYNEQFF.